The source of this TCR beta chain is a study of beta chain features in type 1 diabetes. General study points: High-TCR-expressing cells could be over-represented by cDNA sequencing. More deletions and fewer insertions at VDJ junctions were seen in type 1 diabetes patients. Significant though moderate, a shortening of TCRB CDR3s appeared in all four CD4+ subsets of Type 1 diabetes patients.

Only a few counts were recorded for this clone. No antigen is known for it. Trimming took 2 bases from V and 0 from J, leaving 8 bases between them. This CDR3 has 15 amino acids. In germline, CDR1 is KGHSH, CDR2 LQKENI. As every portion of the isolated RNA was reverse transcribed, the sequencing read expressed TCRB transcripts. Libraries were prepared by immunoSEQ multiplex PCR; TCRdb keeps only in-frame clonotypes and omits some of them. The sample records hundreds of thousands of clones, more than 13% being singletons. The receptor comes from a man aged 25-45 years with type 1 diabetes. Sequencing was carried out using naive CD4+ T cells from blood. This chain joins TRBV18 and TRBJ2-1, with a weak D call TRBD1 (5 bases). Here the CDR3 DNA reads TGTGCCAGCTCACCAGGGGCTAGCTCCTACAATGAGCAGTTCTTC. Its protein is CASSPGASSYNEQFF.